This TCR beta chain was sequenced for a study of T cells after yellow fever vaccination. Broader study findings: Although the secondary response was weaker, it peaked faster, at day 5 versus 15.

The CDR3 consists of 14 residues. Per germline, CDR1 SGHAT and CDR2 FQNNGV. Between the trimmed V and J ends, which lost 4 bases and 0 bases, there was a span of 4 bases. Details on this clonotype: Its specificity is unknown.

TCRdb processed the 5' RACE reads anew with MiXCR; each CDR3 protein has one entry. The sample has around 350,000 distinct CDR3 sequences, roughly 6.2% seen once. The source material was PBMCs, sampled 5 days after the yellow fever booster vaccination. This chain joins TRBV11-2 and TRBJ2-6; D is ambiguous. The receptor was isolated from a man aged 30 to 39 who received the YFV17D yellow fever vaccine. The CDR3 nucleotides read TGTGCCAGCAGCTCTTCCTCTGGGGCCAACGTCCTGACTTTC. Amino acid sequence: CASSSSSGANVLTF.